This T cell receptor beta chain was identified during a study of cytotoxic CD8 clonotypes in ibrutinib-treated CLL (dated by TCRdb to the early 2020s). Regarding the complete study: The cohort was composed of about 10 relapsed/refractory and about 16 treatment-naive patients; IGHV unmutated status was identified in around 17 patients. Partial responses were observed in about 25 patients and complete responses in 2; after a median follow-up of roughly 72 months, remission was maintained in around 14 patients and progression was observed in approximately 12. Samples averaged roughly 260,000 productive templates and 94,082 productive rearrangements. Cryopreserved peripheral blood mononuclear cells were collected before treatment, at response, and at either disease progression or sustained remission. Response samples were taken after a median of approximately 12 months on treatment, ranging from 6 to 36 months. Longitudinal samples were available for about 30% of the 86 trial participants. Every remission and progressive disease sample was obtained while ibrutinib was still being received by the patients. What the research found in general, with its limitations: Public clonotypes were rare and either shrank or stayed stable during treatment, and the rise in clonality at ibrutinib response reflected expansion of private clonotypes. At baseline, clonality was higher than in age-matched healthy donors and showed a strong correlation with circulating CD8+ T-cell counts. An increase in clonality was observed at ibrutinib response, with clonality remaining stable during sustained remission and falling back toward baseline at progression. Sustained-remission and progressing patients did not have matched sampling times, and lymph node repertoires were not examined.

The sample's time point label, decoded: 20 to 30 months on ibrutinib. Roughly 2 micrograms of genomic DNA were extracted from cryopreserved PBMCs for TCR beta library preparation. Longitudinal blood samples from CLL patients receiving ibrutinib monotherapy were subjected to high-throughput TCR beta sequencing. The patients were enrolled in a single-center, open-label phase 2 trial of ibrutinib monotherapy. The goal of deep resolution MiSeq sequencing was a depth between 1 in 1 million and 1 in 200,000 T cells, and coverage averaged 10x per clonotype. The immunoSEQ hsTCRB Kit was used to generate the TCR beta libraries. The source study handled its data this way. ImmunoSEQ Data Assistant and ImmunoSEQ Analyzer were used for data analysis, and V, D and J genes were assigned according to IMGT definitions. Clonality, with values ranging from 0 to 1, was calculated as one minus the normalized Shannon entropy of productive rearrangement frequencies. Only overrepresented clonotypes making up at least 0.05% of each patient's repertoire were included in the public clonotype analysis. Some 13 repertoires from age-matched healthy donors, obtained from immuneACCESS, served as clonality controls. In its TCRdb copy, this immuneACCESS table keeps in-frame sequences only and misses some clones. Where compared with another copy, unresolved V genes explain less than half of these, and the others have no known cause. V and J calls and clone size are copied from that table; D and trimming were computed from the DNA. The sample table holds more than 200,000 clones, of which about three quarters were seen once. The top ten hold 15% of the sample.

The CDR3 covers 13 residues, taking in both the cysteine and the phenylalanine. Only the CDR3 part of the read is kept: 39 bases, read in frame from the first base. The germline V gene encodes CDR1 MNHEY and CDR2 SVGAGI. V loses 5 bases of germline sequence and J loses 0 bases, and the interval between the two ends is 8 bases. With regard to this clone: Its target antigen remains unknown. Base qualities are not recorded, but no much larger clone differs from it by a single base.

The sample here was PBMCs, taken after 24 months of ibrutinib treatment. This sequence originates from a human donor with chronic lymphocytic leukemia. The sequence links TRBV6-5 to TRBJ2-7; TRBD2 is possibly the D segment (6 matching bases). CDR3 region: CASSLAHSYEQYF. The DNA is TGTGCCAGCAGTCTAGCGCACTCCTACGAGCAGTACTTC.